This T cell receptor beta chain was found in a study of blood T cell repertoires in COVID-19. Across the study: Acute and convalescent COVID-19 samples came from the United States, Italy and Spain. Sources were T cells, B-cell-depleted T cells, or PBMCs; the material itself was cDNA or gDNA.

Per the original methods: Reference gene primer amplification yielded estimated nucleated cell counts. Sequenced by immunoSEQ multiplex PCR; TCRdb stores in-frame clones only, minus some. V and J calls and clone size are given by that table; D and trimming were obtained from the DNA. The sample gives 110,000 or so clones, over 80% of which show up once; 15% to 20% is in the top ten. Germline CDR1 SGHRS, CDR2 YFSETQ. The CDR3 covers 15 residues. Trimming at V came to 0 bases and at J to 4 bases, leaving 4 bases not matched to a gene. The chain has TRBV5-1 and TRBJ1-2; 9 nucleotides align to TRBD1. The sample comprised peripheral blood. This receptor was taken from a woman aged 60-70 years with acute or convalescent COVID-19. The CDR3 is CASSLDTGGFYGYTF. CDR3 bases: TGCGCCAGCAGCTTGGATACAGGGGGCTTCTATGGCTACACCTTC.